Below are 20 T cell receptor beta chains sequenced from a single sample in a study of blood T cell repertoires in COVID-19 (dated by TCRdb to between 2020 and 2021). Receptors were amplified or captured by the immunoSEQ multiplex PCR assay. TCRdb holds this immuneACCESS table with in-frame rearrangements only. Some clones are missing; in checked studies, unresolved V genes explain under half, and the rest has no known cause. In this sample the table shows under 200,000 clones, 84% of which occur a single time. The ten top clones hold approximately 15% of the sample. The sample comprised peripheral blood. The receptor source for this set is a woman aged 65 to 85 with COVID-19, enrolled during active disease.

The rearrangement uses TRBV21-1 and TRBJ1-2. TRBV21-1 is a pseudogene locus. The CDR3 is made up of 14 amino acids. For the CDR3, the DNA is TGTGCCAGCAGCAAAGGTTCCCGTTCCTATGGCTACACCTTC. It translates to CASSKGSRSYGYTF.

The chain recombines TRBV5-1 with TRBJ1-6; TRBD1 is a possible D gene (5 bases). V lost 4 bases, J lost 8 bases, and 10 bases lay in between. The CDR3 has 13 residues. In germline, CDR1 is SGHRS, CDR2 YFSETQ. The CDR3 reads CASSKDTYSPLHF. CDR3 bases: TGCGCCAGCAGCAAGGACACCTATTCACCCCTCCACTTT.

There are a few counts of this clone. The genes are TRBV2 and TRBJ2-5; no clear D. Per germline, CDR1 SNHLY and CDR2 FYNNEI. This CDR3 contains 13 residues. Trimming cost V 4 bases and J 5 bases, with 11 bases left between them. As DNA, the CDR3 is TGTGCCAGCAGTGTACTCACCCCCGAGACCCAGTACTTC. It specifies CASSVLTPETQYF.

V gene TRBV6-6 combines with J gene TRBJ2-3; 10 nucleotides align to TRBD1. Trimming cost V 2 bases and J 6 bases; bases outside gene matches: 2. Per the germline V gene, CDR1 is MNHNY and CDR2 is SVGAGI (reference sequence). The CDR3 covers 14 residues. Here the CDR3 reads CASSYGTGVDTQYF. The CDR3 DNA reads TGTGCCAGCAGTTACGGGACAGGGGTGGATACGCAGTATTTT.

The gene calls are TRBV18 and TRBJ1-1, with TRBD1 matching 7 bases. Germline CDR1 is KGHSH and CDR2 is LQKENI. Losses at the gene ends were 5 bases for V and 4 bases for J; bases not matched to a gene: 7. The CDR3 contains 14 residues. CDR3 in DNA: TGTGCCAGCTCAGAGGGACAGTTGAGCACTGAAGCTTTCTTT. Translation: CASSEGQLSTEAFF.

This chain connects TRBV25-1 to TRBJ1-1; D might be TRBD1 (6 bases). The CDR3 totals 18 residues. Germline-derived CDR1 and CDR2 are MGHDK and SYGVNS. Trimming pared 3 bases from V and 4 bases from J, leaving 24 bases between. CDR3 in amino acids: CASSEAYGGGGGSTEAFF. The CDR3 region has the DNA TGTGCCAGCAGTGAGGCGTATGGGGGGGGAGGGGGATCCACTGAAGCTTTCTTT.

J is TRBJ2-2 and V is TRBV19, with D possibly matching TRBD2 (7 bases). CDR3 size: 15 residues. The germline V and J ends were trimmed by 10 bases and 6 bases, with 21 bases remaining between them. Germline V gene sequence: CDR1 LNHDA, CDR2 SQIVND (reference sequence). CDR3 sequence: CATRGAEGIAGELFF. The CDR3 nucleotides are TGTGCCACCCGGGGGGCGGAAGGTATTGCCGGGGAGCTGTTTTTT. Looking up the rest from reference TRBV19 and TRBJ2-2 gives the full variable domain: DGGITQSPKYLFRKEGQNVTLSCEQNLNHDAMYWYRQDPGQGLRLIYYSQIVNDFQKGDIAEGYSVSREKKESFPLTVTSAQKNPTAFYLCATRGAEGIAGELFFGEGSRLTVL.

The J gene is TRBJ1-1, the V gene TRBV18; TRBD1 matches at 12 bases. J gave up 5 bases and V 2 bases, and 3 bases lay outside the gene matches. From germline, CDR1 is KGHSH and CDR2 LQKENI. CDR3 size: 15 residues. The CDR3 loop is CASSPTGQGATEAFF. In DNA form, the CDR3 reads TGTGCCAGCTCACCAACGGGACAGGGGGCGACTGAAGCTTTCTTT.

The J gene is TRBJ2-1, the V gene TRBV28, with 10 bases lining up with TRBD2. The CDR3 covers 14 residues. In germline, CDR1 is MDHEN, CDR2 SYDVKM. V was clipped by 4 bases and J by 7 bases; unmatched bases: 4. CDR3 bases: TGTGCCAGCAGTTCAGGGACTAGCGATAATGAGCAGTTCTTC. It codes for CASSSGTSDNEQFF.

This clone turned up a few times. The chain recombines TRBV28 with TRBJ1-1; D unresolved. This CDR3 region has 12 residues. CDR1 and CDR2 from the germline V gene are MDHEN and SYDVKM. V shed 2 bases and J shed 4 bases, with 5 bases lying between them. CDR3 in amino acids: CASSLQVTEAFF. The CDR3 nucleotides are TGTGCCAGCAGTTTACAGGTCACTGAAGCTTTCTTT.

This sequence joins TRBV1 and TRBJ2-6; TRBD1, the table's D call, lacks a check against the DNA. TRBV1 is flagged as a pseudogene. The CDR3 is 18 residues long. The CDR3 loop reads CTSSYRSGTSSGANVLTF. CDR3 nucleotides: TGCACCAGCAGCTATAGATCCGGGACATCCTCTGGGGCCAACGTCCTGACTTTC.

This rearrangement joins TRBV4-1 to TRBJ1-6; D is perhaps TRBD1 (5 bases). Trimming took off 5 bases at V and 10 bases at J, with 12 bases between the two ends. From germline, CDR1 is MGHRA and CDR2 YSYEKL. This CDR3 contains 13 residues. CDR3 DNA: TGCGCCAGCAGCTCAGCGACAGTCTCACCCCTCCACTTT. Its protein is CASSSATVSPLHF.

The chain recombines TRBV19 with TRBJ2-3; no clear D. The germline gives CDR1 LNHDA, CDR2 SQIVND (reference sequence). There are 12 residues in the CDR3. V was clipped by 3 bases and J by 6 bases, with 7 bases between them. CDR3 nucleotide sequence: TGTGCCAGTAGTATTGGTGAGGATACGCAGTATTTT. Translated: CASSIGEDTQYF.

The chain joins TRBV15 to TRBJ2-1; 9 bases fit TRBD1. Germline V gene sequence: CDR1 LNHNV, CDR2 YYDKDF (reference sequence). CDR3 size: 15 residues. V trimming: 0 bases; J trimming: 9 bases; junction bases outside the gene matches: 6. The CDR3, as DNA: TGTGCCACCAGCAGAGACACAGGGGGCCTCGGTGAGCAGTTCTTC. This gives the protein CATSRDTGGLGEQFF.

The rearrangement joins TRBV19 to TRBJ2-7; weak D call: TRBD1 (6 bases). The CDR3 has 14 residues. Germline assignment: CDR1 LNHDA and CDR2 SQIVND (reference sequence). V dropped 5 bases and J dropped 2 bases, with 13 bases sitting between them. CDR3 DNA sequence: TGTGCCAGTAGTTTGTCCCGGGACACCTACGAGCAGTACTTC. It translates to CASSLSRDTYEQYF. Based on the CDR3 plus reference TRBV19 and TRBJ2-7, the full variable domain is DGGITQSPKYLFRKEGQNVTLSCEQNLNHDAMYWYRQDPGQGLRLIYYSQIVNDFQKGDIAEGYSVSREKKESFPLTVTSAQKNPTAFYLCASSLSRDTYEQYFGPGTRLTVT.

The chain links TRBV9 to TRBJ2-3; 7 nucleotides agree with TRBD2. Trimming cost V 0 bases and J 4 bases; bases outside gene matches: 8. The CDR3 spans 16 residues. Germline V lookup: CDR1 SGDLS, CDR2 YYNGEE. This CDR3 reads CASSVVAGLSSDTQYF. The CDR3 bases are TGTGCCAGCAGCGTAGTAGCGGGCTTAAGCTCAGATACGCAGTATTTT.

The chain couples TRBV6-5 to TRBJ2-7; 8 bases are a match to TRBD1. The V gene's germline CDR1 is MNHEY and CDR2 SVGAGI. Germline trimming cut 6 bases from V and 3 bases from J; bases unmatched to any gene: 7. The CDR3 extends over 14 amino acids. The CDR3 DNA sequence: TGTGCCAGCAGCCCCCGACAGGGGCTCTACGAGCAGTACTTC. Amino acids: CASSPRQGLYEQYF.

This clone was counted many times. This rearrangement joins TRBV10-3 to TRBJ1-2; D is possibly TRBD1 (5 bases). The CDR3 spans 14 residues. CDR1 and CDR2 (germline): ENHRY, SYGVKD. The V end lost 0 bases, the J end lost 3 bases, and 8 bases lay between the germline ends. The CDR3 region is CAISESSTDYGYTF. The CDR3 coding sequence is TGTGCCATCAGTGAGTCATCGACAGACTATGGCTACACCTTC.

The chain uses TRBV6-5 and TRBJ1-1, with 7 bases aligning to TRBD1. The germline V gene encodes CDR1 MNHEY and CDR2 SVGAGI. This CDR3 region has 13 residues. J was trimmed by 3 bases and V by 8 bases; bases with no gene match: 6. CDR3 sequence: CASAYRGDTEAFF. The DNA of the CDR3 is TGTGCCAGCGCCTACAGGGGTGACACTGAAGCTTTCTTT.

In this sample, this clone turned up many times. This chain connects TRBV2 to TRBJ1-6; D is undetermined. Trimming took 7 bases from V and 5 from J, leaving 12 bases between them. The germline V gene has CDR1 SNHLY and CDR2 FYNNEI. The length of the CDR3 is 14 residues. CDR3 sequence (DNA): TGTGCCAGCAATAGGGAGGTTCATAATTCACCCCTCCACTTT. Translating it yields CASNREVHNSPLHF.